Below are 25 T cell receptor beta chains sequenced from a single sample in a study of cytomegalovirus exposure and HLA in healthy donors (dated by TCRdb to 2016 to 2017). Receptors were amplified or captured by the immunoSEQ multiplex PCR assay. For the multiplex PCR, a mixture combining 60 forward primers for TCR Vbeta segments and 13 reverse primers for TCR Jbeta segments was used. TCRdb stores this immuneACCESS table with in-frame sequences only. Part of the clones is absent; in the studies checked, under half of the shortfall reflects unresolved V genes, and no reason is known for the rest. The sample table shows about 100,000 clones, and about 80% are seen once. Around 4.1% of the sample is in the top ten clones. The sample comprised PBMCs. The source is a man aged 35-49 years in good health and CMV-seronegative.

The chain links TRBV18 to TRBJ2-5; D not certain. The CDR3 spans 14 residues. Germline V CDR1 and CDR2: KGHSH, LQKENI. The V gene lost 0 bases and the J gene lost 5 bases, with 10 bases spanning the gap. The CDR3 DNA sequence: TGTGCCAGCTCACCACCGCCTAACGGGGAGACCCAGTACTTC. Encoded protein: CASSPPPNGETQYF.

The chain uses TRBV21-1 and TRBJ2-7; the table assigns TRBD1, which was not confirmed against the DNA. TRBV21-1 has pseudogene status. CDR3 length: 17 amino acids. The chain's CDR3 is CASGKDPDSAGSYEQYV. DNA of the CDR3: TGTGCCAGCGGCAAAGACCCGGACAGCGCCGGCTCCTACGAGCAGTACGTC.

The rearrangement joins TRBV6-1 to TRBJ1-2, with a tentative D call TRBD1 (6 bases). V shed 3 bases and J shed 4 bases, with 12 bases lying between them. The V gene's germline CDR1 is MNHNS and CDR2 SASEGT. This CDR3 comprises 14 residues. The CDR3 loop reads CASSDRGGGYGYTF. The CDR3 DNA reads TGTGCCAGCAGTGACAGGGGCGGGGGCTATGGCTACACCTTC.

V and J are TRBV5-1 and TRBJ2-2; 10 nucleotides agree with TRBD2. Germline lookup yields CDR1 SGHRS and CDR2 YFSETQ. This CDR3 spans 17 amino acids. Germline trimming cut 1 base from V and 1 base from J; bases unmatched to any gene: 4. CDR3 sequence reads: CASSLLAGAKNTGELFF. The CDR3 region has the DNA TGCGCCAGCAGCTTGCTAGCGGGGGCCAAGAACACCGGGGAGCTGTTTTTT.

The gene calls are TRBV18 and TRBJ1-1; D unclear. The CDR3 consists of 16 residues. Trimming removed 6 bases from V and 0 bases from J, with 17 bases in between. Germline CDR1 is KGHSH and CDR2 is LQKENI. The CDR3 spells CASSPLEVVMNTEAFF. Here the CDR3 DNA reads TGTGCCAGCTCCCCTCTCGAGGTGGTAATGAACACTGAAGCTTTCTTT.

This sequence joins TRBV5-5 and TRBJ1-5; D is possibly TRBD1 (5 bases). The CDR3 has 15 amino acids. Between the trimmed V and J ends, which lost 0 bases and 2 bases, there was a span of 9 bases. Germline-derived CDR1 and CDR2 are SGHKS and YYEKEE (reference sequence). CDR3 nucleotides: TGTGCCAGCAGCTTGGATGGGGCCGGCAATCAGCCCCAGCATTTT. It codes for CASSLDGAGNQPQHF. Full variable domain (missing parts from reference TRBV5-5 and TRBJ1-5): DAGVTQSPTHLIKTRGQQVTLRCSPISGHKSVSWYQQVLGQGPQFIFQYYEKEERGRGNFPDRFSARQFPNYSSELNVNALLLGDSALYLCASSLDGAGNQPQHFGDGTRLSIL.

The chain uses TRBV2 and TRBJ2-3, with 10 bases lining up with TRBD2. Germline assignment: CDR1 SNHLY and CDR2 FYNNEI. The CDR3 spans 20 residues. Trimming took 6 bases from V and 4 from J; bases not matched to a gene: 22. The CDR3 sequence is CASSPPRGASGGVLPDTQYF. CDR3 bases: TGTGCCAGCAGCCCCCCAAGGGGGGCTAGCGGGGGAGTCTTACCAGATACGCAGTATTTT.

The genes are TRBV6-1 and TRBJ2-4; TRBD1 agrees at 7 bases. The CDR3 is made up of 16 amino acids. CDR1 and CDR2 from the germline V gene are MNHNS and SASEGT. The ends lost 2 bases at V and 0 bases at J; junction bases unmatched: 4. CDR3 residues: CASSEPQGIAKNIQYF. DNA of the CDR3: TGTGCCAGCAGTGAACCACAGGGGATAGCCAAAAACATTCAGTACTTC.

On this clone itself: At one of its ends the junction is not consistent with the germline gene, which may arise from a read error. The chain recombines TRBV7-9 with TRBJ2-3, with 15 bases identical to TRBD2. This CDR3 region has 15 residues. CDR1 is SEHNR, CDR2 FQNEAQ, per germline (reference sequence). The CDR3 coding sequence is TGTTCCAGCAGCTTCTTGGGACTAGCGGGGGGAACGCAGTATTTT. It specifies CSSSFLGLAGGTQYF.

The V gene is TRBV2, the J gene TRBJ2-5; no definite D call. This CDR3 spans 12 amino acids. Trimming cost V 6 bases and J 10 bases, with 15 bases left between them. Germline V gene lookup returns CDR1 SNHLY and CDR2 FYNNEI. CDR3 in amino acids: CASSFDNPCQYF. CDR3 nucleotides: TGTGCCAGCAGCTTCGACAACCCTTGCCAGTACTTC.

The chain joins TRBV18 to TRBJ1-1, with TRBD1 matching over 10 bases. Trimming removed 4 bases from V and 1 base from J; junction bases left unmatched: 6. The CDR3 is made up of 16 amino acids. Germline V gene lookup returns CDR1 KGHSH and CDR2 LQKENI. DNA of the CDR3: TGTGCCAGCTCACAAGGGACAGGGGTCTCGAACACTGAAGCTTTCTTT. Residues: CASSQGTGVSNTEAFF.

There are a few counts of this clone. Mismatch with germline at one junction end may stem from a read error. The chain uses TRBV30 and TRBJ2-5, with 10 nucleotides matching TRBD2. The CDR3 has 14 amino acids. CDR1 GTSNPN and CDR2 SVGIG come from the germline V gene (reference sequence). The CDR3, as DNA: TGTGCCGGGAGGAGCGGGGGGGCCGTCGAGACCCAGTACTTC. Amino acid sequence: CAGRSGGAVETQYF.

The sample holds one count of this clone. CDR3 DNA: TGTGCCAGCAGCGTAGAAGGGGGTTCTAGCACAGATACGCAGTATTTT. Its translation: CASSVEGGSSTDTQYF. V usage is TRBV9 and J usage is TRBJ2-3; tentatively, D is TRBD1 (6 bases). Germline assignment: CDR1 SGDLS and CDR2 YYNGEE. The CDR3 is made up of 16 amino acids. V shed 0 bases and J shed 0 bases, with 11 bases lying between them.

The rearrangement uses TRBV28 and TRBJ2-2; 12 bases fit TRBD2. The CDR3 length is 17 residues. Germline V gene data show CDR1 as MDHEN and CDR2 as SYDVKM. Trimming removed 6 bases from V and 7 bases from J; junction bases left unmatched: 12. The CDR3 coding sequence is TGTGCCAGCAGGACACCTAGCGGGGGGGCCAGGAGCGGGGAGCTGTTTTTT. Amino acid sequence: CASRTPSGGARSGELFF.

The V call is TRBV29-1, the J call TRBJ2-3; 7 bases line up with TRBD2. Germline CDR1 reads SQVTM; CDR2 reads ANQGSEA. The CDR3 runs 13 residues. V shed 6 bases and J 2 bases; nucleotides not matched to a gene: 5. Here the CDR3 reads CSVGGTITDTQYF. The CDR3 DNA reads TGCAGCGTCGGGGGGACTATCACAGATACGCAGTATTTT.

The chain uses TRBV2 and TRBJ2-5; 15 positions match TRBD2. The CDR3 is 16 residues long. The V gene's germline CDR1 is SNHLY and CDR2 FYNNEI. V shed 4 bases, J shed 5 bases, and the junction held 5 bases outside the gene matches. The CDR3 DNA reads as TGTGCCAGCAGTGGGACTAGCGGGGGGGCGATGGAGACCCAGTACTTC. It yields the protein CASSGTSGGAMETQYF.

This chain connects TRBV30 to TRBJ1-2; possibly TRBD1 for D (5 bases). CDR1 and CDR2 (germline): GTSNPN, SVGIG (reference sequence). Trimming removed 2 bases from V and 7 bases from J, with 11 bases in between. The CDR3 runs 12 residues. Here the CDR3 reads CAWSPGGIGYTF. The CDR3 nucleotides read TGTGCCTGGAGTCCCGGGGGAATTGGCTACACCTTC. Full variable domain (rest looked up from reference TRBV30 and TRBJ1-2): SQTIHQWPATLVQPVGSPLSLECTVEGTSNPNLYWYRQAAGRGLQLLFYSVGIGQISSEVPQNLSASRPQDRQFILSSKKLLLSDSGFYLCAWSPGGIGYTFGSGTRLTVV.

The chain combines TRBV9 with TRBJ2-5, with TRBD2 matching 13 bases. CDR1 SGDLS and CDR2 YYNGEE come from the germline V gene. The length of the CDR3 is 14 residues. The V segment lost 0 bases and the J segment 9 bases; nucleotides outside the gene matches: 2. CDR3 protein: CASSVEGTSGAQYF. The CDR3 coding sequence is TGTGCCAGCAGCGTAGAGGGGACTAGCGGGGCCCAGTACTTC.

This clone has only a few counts. The V gene is TRBV28, the J gene TRBJ1-2; no clear D. Germline CDR1 MDHEN, CDR2 SYDVKM. V lost 7 bases, J lost 4 bases, and 10 bases lay in between. CDR3 size: 12 residues. This CDR3 reads CASNESGYGYTF. The CDR3 region has the DNA TGTGCCAGCAACGAGAGTGGCTATGGCTACACCTTC.

This clone was found a few times. This chain joins TRBV6-5 and TRBJ2-5, with a tentative D call TRBD2 (7 bases). This CDR3 spans 13 amino acids. The ends were cut back, 11 bases at V and 1 base at J, with 14 bases in the middle. Germline assignment: CDR1 MNHEY and CDR2 SVGAGI. CDR3 nucleotide sequence: TGTGCCTGCCGGGGGGACACCCAAGAGACCCAGTACTTC. Its translation is CACRGDTQETQYF.

V is TRBV29-1 and J is TRBJ1-1, with a possible D match to TRBD1 (6 bases). Germline V gives CDR1 SQVTM, CDR2 ANQGSEA. This CDR3 spans 13 amino acids. V was clipped by 4 bases and J by 4 bases, with 13 bases between them. The CDR3 loop reads CSVVWQGITEAFF. The CDR3 DNA is TGCAGCGTTGTATGGCAGGGGATCACTGAAGCTTTCTTT.

The chain employs TRBV6-1 and TRBJ2-7, with a possible D match to TRBD1 (6 bases). Trimming left V 3 bases short and J 2 bases short, with 14 bases between. This CDR3 contains 15 residues. CDR1 is MNHNS, CDR2 SASEGT, per germline. CDR3 region: CASSEQGRGPYEQYF. The CDR3 DNA is TGTGCCAGCAGTGAGCAGGGGCGAGGCCCCTACGAGCAGTACTTC.

The chain carries TRBV6-5 and TRBJ2-7; 8 nucleotides match TRBD1. Germline V gives CDR1 MNHEY, CDR2 SVGAGI. J was trimmed by 4 bases and V by 7 bases; bases with no gene match: 12. CDR3 length: 15 residues. The DNA for the CDR3 is TGTGCCAGCACCGCCCAGGGTCAGGGGGCTTACGAGCAGTACGTC. Translated, it gives CASTAQGQGAYEQYV.

This clone was counted a single time. The chain uses TRBV5-4 and TRBJ1-1; D perhaps matches TRBD1 (5 bases). The ends were cut back, 1 base at V and 8 bases at J, with 9 bases in the middle. The V gene's germline CDR1 is SGHNT and CDR2 YYREEE (reference sequence). CDR3 length: 12 amino acids. CDR3 amino acids: CASSLFRTEAFF. CDR3 nucleotides: TGTGCCAGCAGCTTGTTCAGGACAGAAGCTTTCTTT.

The J gene is TRBJ2-3, the V gene TRBV5-4; TRBD2 matches at 11 bases. Germline V gene sequence: CDR1 SGHNT, CDR2 YYREEE (reference sequence). The CDR3 consists of 18 residues. V was pared by 3 bases and J by 4 bases, with 13 bases of the junction left unmatched. The CDR3 sequence is CASSSYGSSGGRADTQYF. The DNA for the CDR3 is TGTGCCAGCAGCTCATACGGCTCTAGCGGGGGGCGGGCAGATACGCAGTATTTT.